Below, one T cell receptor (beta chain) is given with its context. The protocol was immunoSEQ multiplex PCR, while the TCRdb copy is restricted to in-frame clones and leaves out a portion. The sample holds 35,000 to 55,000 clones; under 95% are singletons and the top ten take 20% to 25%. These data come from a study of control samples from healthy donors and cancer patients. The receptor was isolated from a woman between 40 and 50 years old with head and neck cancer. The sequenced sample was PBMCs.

The CDR3 region has the DNA TGCGCCAGCAGTGCACTCAAGGGGGGACAGTGTAACTATGGCTACACCTTC. Its translation: CASSALKGGQCNYGYTF. This chain connects TRBV10-1 to TRBJ1-2; TRBD1 matches at 7 bases. In germline, CDR1 is WNHNN, CDR2 SYGVQD (reference sequence). This CDR3 region has 17 residues. V was clipped by 4 bases and J by 1 base; unmatched bases: 12.